The 32 T cell receptor beta chains reported below all come from one sample, sequenced in a study of T cell responses to AZD1222 COVID-19 vaccine. Measured with immunoSEQ multiplex PCR; TCRdb has only the in-frame clones, and not every one. The data contain approximately 65,000 clones, about 80% of them singletons. Sequences were derived from peripheral blood, sampled on day 0 of AZD1222 vaccination. These receptors came from an adult in good health.

The chain employs TRBV19 and TRBJ2-5, with 7 bases aligning to TRBD1. V gave up 4 bases and J gave up 4 bases; unmatched junction bases: 6. The CDR3 length is 14 residues. In germline, CDR1 is LNHDA, CDR2 SQIVND (reference sequence). In nucleotides, the CDR3 is TGTGCCAGTAGTACCGTCGGACAGGCAGAGACCCAGTACTTC. Translated: CASSTVGQAETQYF. The full variable domain, completed using reference TRBV19 and TRBJ2-5, is DGGITQSPKYLFRKEGQNVTLSCEQNLNHDAMYWYRQDPGQGLRLIYYSQIVNDFQKGDIAEGYSVSREKKESFPLTVTSAQKNPTAFYLCASSTVGQAETQYFGPGTRLLVL.

The chain uses TRBV7-2 and TRBJ1-2; no definite D call. CDR3 size: 12 residues. CDR1 SGHTA and CDR2 FQGNSA come from the germline V gene. Trimming stripped 5 bases from V and 2 bases from J, with 6 bases between. The CDR3 sequence: CASSPDNYGYTF. Written as DNA, the CDR3 is TGTGCCAGCAGCCCGGACAACTATGGCTACACCTTC.

The V call is TRBV19, the J call TRBJ1-2; the D gene is possibly TRBD1 (6 bases). This CDR3 is built from 14 residues. Trimming cost V 5 bases and J 4 bases, with 14 bases left between them. Germline-derived CDR1 and CDR2 are LNHDA and SQIVND (reference sequence). CDR3 nucleotides: TGTGCCAGTAGTTATATAGGACAGCCCTATGGCTACACCTTC. Its protein product is CASSYIGQPYGYTF.

This clone appeared a few times. The V call is TRBV4-2, the J call TRBJ2-6; the D call may be TRBD1 or TRBD2 (6 bases each). CDR3 length: 17 residues. Germline V CDR1 and CDR2: LGHNA, YNFKEQ. Trimming removed 0 bases at V and 2 bases at J, with 11 bases between. CDR3 sequence (DNA): TGTGCCAGCAGCCAAGAACGTCGGGGGCCTGGGGCCAACGTCCTGACTTTC. Encoded protein: CASSQERRGPGANVLTF.

The chain combines TRBV11-1 with TRBJ2-7; possible D gene TRBD1, 5 bases. Germline loops: CDR1 SGHAT, CDR2 FQDESV (reference sequence). V lost 5 bases to trimming and J lost 4 bases, with 15 bases between them. This CDR3 is built from 14 residues. Here the CDR3 reads CASSRWGSNYEQYF. The CDR3 DNA sequence: TGTGCCAGCAGCAGGTGGGGCAGCAATTACGAGCAGTACTTC.

The chain couples TRBV7-2 to TRBJ2-7; the match to TRBD2 covers 9 bases. Trimming took 2 bases from V and 4 from J; bases not matched to a gene: 9. The CDR3 spans 16 residues. CDR1 SGHTA and CDR2 FQGNSA come from the germline V gene. The CDR3 bases are TGTGCCAGCAGCTTAATGGTGGCTAGCGGGGCTTACGAGCAGTACTTC. Translated: CASSLMVASGAYEQYF.

This CDR3 is CSASPRSYEQYF. In DNA, the CDR3 is TGCAGTGCTAGTCCCCGCTCCTACGAGCAGTACTTC. The chain joins TRBV20-1 to TRBJ2-7; D ambiguous. The ends were cut back, 3 bases at V and 0 bases at J, with 6 bases in the middle. This CDR3 is built from 12 residues. CDR1 DFQATT and CDR2 SNEGSKA come from the germline V gene (reference sequence).

This clone is deemed medium-sized. The J gene is TRBJ2-5, the V gene TRBV24-1; D is unresolved. The CDR3 spans 15 residues. Trimming took 0 bases from V and 1 from J, leaving 8 bases between them. In germline, CDR1 is KGHDR, CDR2 SFDVKD. CDR3 region: CATSDLLGSQETQYF. Written as DNA, the CDR3 is TGTGCCACCAGTGATTTGTTGGGATCCCAAGAGACCCAGTACTTC.

This chain uses TRBV5-1 with TRBJ1-3; D is ambiguous. CDR1 and CDR2 (germline): SGHRS, YFSETQ. The CDR3 extends over 17 amino acids. Trimming pared 5 bases from V and 0 bases from J, leaving 18 bases between. CDR3 DNA sequence: TGCGCCAGCAGGAGGGAGGCTTGGGGAAACTCTGGAAACACCATATATTTT. Translated: CASRREAWGNSGNTIYF.

Here the CDR3 reads CSAGTPYNEQFF. The CDR3, as DNA: TGCAGCGCAGGGACACCTTACAATGAGCAGTTCTTC. V usage is TRBV29-1 and J usage is TRBJ2-1; maybe TRBD1 (6 bases). Trimming removed 7 bases from V and 4 bases from J, with 11 bases in between. This CDR3 region has 12 residues. Germline V CDR1 and CDR2: SQVTM, ANQGSEA.

The table lists this clone with a count of one. The chain couples TRBV4-1 to TRBJ2-7; D call uncertain. The CDR3 runs 13 residues. V lost 0 bases to trimming and J lost 5 bases, with 8 bases between them. In germline, CDR1 is MGHRA, CDR2 YSYEKL. The CDR3 DNA reads as TGCGCCAGCAGCCAAGACCCCCCGGACGAGCAGTACTTC. This gives the protein CASSQDPPDEQYF.

The CDR3 loop is CASSEAGVYTEAFF. The DNA of the CDR3 is TGTGCCAGCAGTGAAGCGGGGGTTTACACTGAAGCTTTCTTT. The chain employs TRBV2 and TRBJ1-1; possible D gene TRBD1, 5 bases. Germline V CDR1 and CDR2: SNHLY, FYNNEI. V gave up 0 bases and J gave up 3 bases, with 8 bases separating them. The CDR3 sequence is 14 residues long.

V gene TRBV7-2 combines with J gene TRBJ2-5, with a tentative D call TRBD1 (6 bases). CDR3 length: 15 residues. V was clipped by 6 bases and J by 7 bases, with 21 bases between them. Germline values: CDR1 SGHTA, CDR2 FQGNSA. CDR3 region: CASSKQSGQFGTQYF. The CDR3 DNA reads as TGTGCCAGCAGTAAACAATCCGGACAGTTCGGGACCCAGTACTTC.

This clone was detected a few times. The chain uses TRBV5-6 and TRBJ1-5, with D perhaps matching TRBD1 (5 bases). Trimming took 6 bases from V and 7 from J, leaving 11 bases between them. The CDR3 is made up of 12 amino acids. Per the germline V gene, CDR1 is SGHDT and CDR2 is YYEEEE. The CDR3 DNA follows: TGTGCCAGCATGACAGTTGGGCAGCCCCAGCATTTT. Translating it yields CASMTVGQPQHF.

The chain links TRBV7-3 to TRBJ1-1, with D perhaps matching TRBD1 (6 bases). The CDR3 is 15 amino acids. Germline CDR1 reads SGHTA; CDR2 reads FQGTGA. The ends were cut back, 4 bases at V and 1 base at J, with 13 bases in the middle. The CDR3 region has the DNA TGTGCCAGCAGCTCGAGCAGACAGGCGAACACTGAAGCTTTCTTT. Protein: CASSSSRQANTEAFF.

This clone has more than one count but fewer than ten. J is TRBJ2-5 and V is TRBV5-1; no definite D call. V was shortened by 5 bases and J by 0 bases, with 11 bases between the two germline ends. The CDR3 runs to 14 residues. Germline CDR1 reads SGHRS; CDR2 reads YFSETQ. The CDR3 reads CASRLLGYQETQYF. The CDR3 DNA reads TGCGCCAGCAGGCTTCTCGGGTACCAAGAGACCCAGTACTTC.

This chain joins TRBV2 and TRBJ2-7, with 8 bases fitting TRBD1. Germline values: CDR1 SNHLY, CDR2 FYNNEI. Unmatched junction bases numbered 8, after V lost 3 bases and J lost 4 bases. CDR3 length: 15 amino acids. CDR3 coding DNA: TGTGCCAGCAGTGAGTTGGGGACAGGACCTTACGAGCAGTACTTC. Translation gives CASSELGTGPYEQYF. Drawing the rest from reference TRBV2 and TRBJ2-7, the complete variable domain is EPEVTQTPSHQVTQMGQEVILRCVPISNHLYFYWYRQILGQKVEFLVSFYNNEISEKSEIFDDQFSVERPDGSNFTLKIRSTKLEDSAMYFCASSELGTGPYEQYFGPGTRLTVT.

The gene calls are TRBV12-5 and TRBJ2-1; D possibly corresponds to TRBD1 (6 bases). The CDR3 is made up of 15 amino acids. Trimming took 6 bases from V and 9 from J, leaving 21 bases between them. The germline CDR1 and CDR2 sequences are LGHNT and FRNRAP. CDR3 sequence (DNA): TGTGCTAGTGGCCTTTCGCCGGGACAATTAAGTGAGCAGTTCTTC. It codes for CASGLSPGQLSEQFF.

The rearrangement joins TRBV30 to TRBJ1-6, with 8 bases lining up with TRBD1. From germline, CDR1 is GTSNPN and CDR2 SVGIG (reference sequence). The CDR3 is 17 amino acids. V lost 2 bases to trimming and J lost 9 bases; unmatched junction nucleotides: 15. In DNA form, the CDR3 reads TGTGCCTGGAGTCCACCCGGCGACAGGGGCTTTAGTTCACCCCTCCACTTT. Its translation is CAWSPPGDRGFSSPLHF.

This rearrangement joins TRBV19 to TRBJ1-2; TRBD1 is a possible D gene (5 bases). Looked up from germline, CDR1 is LNHDA and CDR2 is SQIVND (reference sequence). Trimming pared 5 bases from V and 1 base from J, leaving 11 bases between. The CDR3 runs 14 residues. CDR3 sequence (DNA): TGTGCCAGTAGTCGGCAGGGTCTTAACTATGGCTACACCTTC. Translation gives CASSRQGLNYGYTF.

The chain links TRBV7-2 to TRBJ1-2; D is possibly TRBD1 (6 bases). Per the germline V gene, CDR1 is SGHTA and CDR2 is FQGNSA. V was clipped by 1 base and J by 8 bases, with 17 bases between them. CDR3 size: 15 residues. CDR3 residues: CASSLVPESRGGYTF. In DNA form, the CDR3 reads TGTGCCAGCAGCTTAGTCCCAGAGTCTAGGGGGGGCTACACCTTC.

The sample holds one count of this clone. The rearrangement uses TRBV30 and TRBJ2-3, with 8 positions matching TRBD2. V dropped 0 bases and J dropped 6; count of bases not matched to a gene: 8. This CDR3 is built from 15 residues. CDR1 and CDR2 (germline): GTSNPN, SVGIG (reference sequence). The CDR3 spells CAWSVLGGGQDTQYF. The CDR3 DNA sequence: TGTGCCTGGAGTGTACTAGGCGGGGGGCAGGATACGCAGTATTTT.

This clone turned up a few times. This rearrangement joins TRBV28 to TRBJ2-1; 9 bases are a match to TRBD1. Trimming cost V 6 bases and J 5 bases; bases outside gene matches: 11. The CDR3 is 16 amino acids. The germline V gene encodes CDR1 MDHEN and CDR2 SYDVKM. CDR3 DNA sequence: TGTGCCAGCAGGTCGTATGGACAGGGGTTTCACAATGAGCAGTTCTTC. Amino acid sequence: CASRSYGQGFHNEQFF.

The chain is built from TRBV29-1 and TRBJ2-3, with a tentative D call TRBD1 (7 bases). Germline CDR1 is SQVTM and CDR2 is ANQGSEA. Trimming removed 2 bases at V and 1 base at J, with 16 bases between. CDR3 length: 16 amino acids. This CDR3 reads CSVETVRGAGTDTQYF. The CDR3 region has the DNA TGCAGCGTTGAAACTGTCAGGGGGGCCGGCACAGATACGCAGTATTTT.

V usage is TRBV2 and J usage is TRBJ2-2, with a possible D match to TRBD1 (5 bases). Per the germline V gene, CDR1 is SNHLY and CDR2 is FYNNEI. Trimming stripped 4 bases from V and 3 bases from J, with 12 bases between. This CDR3 is built from 15 residues. The CDR3 spells CASSVLTGDTGELFF. In DNA, the CDR3 is TGTGCCAGCAGTGTGTTAACAGGTGACACCGGGGAGCTGTTTTTT.

This chain connects TRBV2 to TRBJ2-2, with TRBD1 matching 8 bases. CDR3 length equals 15 residues. Germline trimming cut 0 bases from V and 7 bases from J; bases unmatched to any gene: 4. Per germline, CDR1 SNHLY and CDR2 FYNNEI. The CDR3 nucleotides read TGTGCCAGCAGTGAAGCGCAGGGGGCCGTCGGGGAGCTGTTTTTT. Translation: CASSEAQGAVGELFF.

The chain carries TRBV7-8 and TRBJ2-7; 8 bases align to TRBD1. CDR1 and CDR2 from the germline V gene are SGHVS and FQNEAQ. J was trimmed by 1 base and V by 4 bases; bases with no gene match: 3. CDR3 length: 14 amino acids. CDR3 protein: CASSSRTGSYEQYF. CDR3 bases: TGTGCCAGCAGCTCCCGGACAGGGTCCTACGAGCAGTACTTC.

The CDR3 nucleotides read TGCAGCGTTGTTGCGGGGGGGCGGGAGCAGTTCTTC. This gives the protein CSVVAGGREQFF. The V call is TRBV29-1, the J call TRBJ2-1, with 9 bases aligning to TRBD2. The V and J ends lost 4 bases and 10 bases, in that order; junction bases with no gene match: 5. This CDR3 spans 12 amino acids. Germline loops: CDR1 SQVTM, CDR2 ANQGSEA.

This clone is a singleton in its sample. This chain uses TRBV19 with TRBJ2-7, with a tentative D call TRBD2 (5 bases). The CDR3 totals 14 residues. V was clipped by 5 bases and J by 9 bases, with 20 bases between them. CDR1 and CDR2 (germline): LNHDA, SQIVND (reference sequence). The CDR3 sequence: CASSLGIPQGGQYF. CDR3 DNA: TGTGCCAGTAGTCTAGGGATCCCCCAAGGAGGGCAGTACTTC.

The rearrangement uses TRBV3-1 (or the pseudogene TRBV3-2) and TRBJ2-1, with a weak D call TRBD2 (6 bases). The V gene's germline CDR1 is LGHDT and CDR2 YNNKEL (reference sequence). V lost 1 base to trimming and J lost 4 bases, with 11 bases between them. The CDR3 sequence is 15 residues long. This chain's CDR3 is CASSQGAGKYNEQFF. As DNA, the CDR3 is TGTGCCAGCAGCCAAGGGGCGGGGAAATACAATGAGCAGTTCTTC.

V and J are TRBV7-9 and TRBJ1-1; no definite D call. The germline V gene has CDR1 SEHNR and CDR2 FQNEAQ (reference sequence). The CDR3 runs to 11 residues. The germline V and J ends were trimmed by 7 bases and 7 bases, with 10 bases remaining between them. CDR3 bases: TGTGCCAGCAAGAATTGGGGTGAAGCTTTCTTT. As protein: CASKNWGEAFF.

This sequence joins TRBV28 and TRBJ2-1; perhaps D is TRBD1 or TRBD2 (7 bases each). The length of the CDR3 is 14 residues. From germline, CDR1 is MDHEN and CDR2 SYDVKM. V was clipped by 4 bases and J by 7 bases, with 14 bases between them. CDR3 in amino acids: CASSSQGGRNEQFF. CDR3 nucleotides: TGTGCCAGCAGTTCTCAGGGGGGGAGGAATGAGCAGTTCTTC.